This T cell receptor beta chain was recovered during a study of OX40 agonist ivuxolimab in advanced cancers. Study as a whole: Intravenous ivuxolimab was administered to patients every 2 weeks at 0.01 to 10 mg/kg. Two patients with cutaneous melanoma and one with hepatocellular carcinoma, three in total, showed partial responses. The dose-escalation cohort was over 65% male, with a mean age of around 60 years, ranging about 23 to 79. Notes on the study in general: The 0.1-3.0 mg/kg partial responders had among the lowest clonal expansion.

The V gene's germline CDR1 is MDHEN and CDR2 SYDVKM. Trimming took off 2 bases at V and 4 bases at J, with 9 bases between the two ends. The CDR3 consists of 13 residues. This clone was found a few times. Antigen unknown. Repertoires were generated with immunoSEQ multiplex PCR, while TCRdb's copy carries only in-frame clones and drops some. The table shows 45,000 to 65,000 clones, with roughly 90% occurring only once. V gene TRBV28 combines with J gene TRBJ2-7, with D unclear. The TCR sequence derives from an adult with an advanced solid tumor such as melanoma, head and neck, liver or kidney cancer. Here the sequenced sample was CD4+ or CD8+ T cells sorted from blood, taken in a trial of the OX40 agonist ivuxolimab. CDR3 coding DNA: TGTGCCAGCAGTTTAGAAGATCCGTACGAGCAGTACTTC. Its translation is CASSLEDPYEQYF.